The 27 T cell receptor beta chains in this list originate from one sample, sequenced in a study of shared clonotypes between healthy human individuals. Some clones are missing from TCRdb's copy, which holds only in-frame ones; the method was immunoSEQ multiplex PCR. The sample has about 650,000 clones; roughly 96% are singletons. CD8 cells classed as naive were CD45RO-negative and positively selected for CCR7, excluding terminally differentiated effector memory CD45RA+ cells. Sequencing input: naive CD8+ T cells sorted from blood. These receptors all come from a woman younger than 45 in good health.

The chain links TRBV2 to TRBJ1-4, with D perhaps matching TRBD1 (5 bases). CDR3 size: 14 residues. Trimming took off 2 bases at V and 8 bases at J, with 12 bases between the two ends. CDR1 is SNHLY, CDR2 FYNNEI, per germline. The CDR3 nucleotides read TGTGCCAGCAGTGAAAAGGACATGGAAGAAAAACTGTTTTTT. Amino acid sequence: CASSEKDMEEKLFF.

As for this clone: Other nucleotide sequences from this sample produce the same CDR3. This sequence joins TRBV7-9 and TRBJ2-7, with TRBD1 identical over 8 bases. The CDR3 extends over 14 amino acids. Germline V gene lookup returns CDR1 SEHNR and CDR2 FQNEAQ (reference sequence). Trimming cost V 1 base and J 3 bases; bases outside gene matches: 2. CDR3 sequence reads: CASSLGTGIYEQYF. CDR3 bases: TGTGCCAGCAGCTTAGGGACAGGGATCTACGAGCAGTACTTC. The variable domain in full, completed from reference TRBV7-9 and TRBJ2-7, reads DTGVSQNPRHKITKRGQNVTFRCDPISEHNRLYWYRQTLGQGPEFLTYFQNEAQLEKSRLLSDRFSAERPKGSFSTLEIQRTEQGDSAMYLCASSLGTGIYEQYFGPGTRLTVT.

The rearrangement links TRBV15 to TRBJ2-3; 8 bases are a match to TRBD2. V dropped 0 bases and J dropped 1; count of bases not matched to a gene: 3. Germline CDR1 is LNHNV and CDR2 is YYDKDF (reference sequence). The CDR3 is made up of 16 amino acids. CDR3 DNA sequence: TGTGCCACCAGCAGAGATGAGACTAGCGGCACAGATACGCAGTATTTT. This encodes CATSRDETSGTDTQYF.

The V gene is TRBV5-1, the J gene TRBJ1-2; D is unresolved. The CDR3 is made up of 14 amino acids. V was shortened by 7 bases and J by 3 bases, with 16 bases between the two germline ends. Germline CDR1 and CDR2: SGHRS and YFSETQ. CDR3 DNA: TGCGCCAGCTCAGACCCCGGACTGGACTATGGCTACACCTTC. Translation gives CASSDPGLDYGYTF.

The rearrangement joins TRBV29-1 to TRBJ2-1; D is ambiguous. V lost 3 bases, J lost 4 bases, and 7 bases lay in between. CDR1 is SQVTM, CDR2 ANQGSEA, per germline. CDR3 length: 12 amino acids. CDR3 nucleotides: TGCAGCGTTGATATAGGGTACAATGAGCAGTTCTTC. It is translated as CSVDIGYNEQFF.

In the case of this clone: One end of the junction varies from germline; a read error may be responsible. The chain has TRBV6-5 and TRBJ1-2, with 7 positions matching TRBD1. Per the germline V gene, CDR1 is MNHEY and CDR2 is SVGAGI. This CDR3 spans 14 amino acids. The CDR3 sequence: CASSYSPTGSGYTF. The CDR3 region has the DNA TGCGCCAGCAGTTACTCGCCGACAGGGTCTGGCTACACCTTC.

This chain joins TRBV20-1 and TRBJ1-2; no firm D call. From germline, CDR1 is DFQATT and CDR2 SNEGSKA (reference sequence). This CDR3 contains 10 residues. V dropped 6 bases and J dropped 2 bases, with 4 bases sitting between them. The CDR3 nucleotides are TGCAGTGCCGGGAACTATGGCTACACCTTC. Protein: CSAGNYGYTF.

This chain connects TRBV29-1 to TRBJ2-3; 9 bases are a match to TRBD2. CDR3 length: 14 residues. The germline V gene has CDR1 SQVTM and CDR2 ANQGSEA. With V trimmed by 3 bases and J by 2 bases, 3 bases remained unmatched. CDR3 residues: CSVDSGGNTDTQYF. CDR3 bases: TGCAGCGTTGACAGCGGGGGGAACACAGATACGCAGTATTTT.

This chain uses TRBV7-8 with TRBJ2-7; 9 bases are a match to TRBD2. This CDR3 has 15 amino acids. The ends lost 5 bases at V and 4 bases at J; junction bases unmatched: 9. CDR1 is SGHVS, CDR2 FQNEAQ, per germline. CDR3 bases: TGTGCCAGCAGCATGCTAGCGGGATTCGGATACGAGCAGTACTTC. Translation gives CASSMLAGFGYEQYF.

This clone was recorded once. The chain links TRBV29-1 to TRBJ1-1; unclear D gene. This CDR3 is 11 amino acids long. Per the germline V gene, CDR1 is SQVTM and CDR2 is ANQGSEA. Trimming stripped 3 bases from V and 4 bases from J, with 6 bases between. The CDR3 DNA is TGCAGCGTTGATCTTAGCACTGAAGCTTTCTTT. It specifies CSVDLSTEAFF.

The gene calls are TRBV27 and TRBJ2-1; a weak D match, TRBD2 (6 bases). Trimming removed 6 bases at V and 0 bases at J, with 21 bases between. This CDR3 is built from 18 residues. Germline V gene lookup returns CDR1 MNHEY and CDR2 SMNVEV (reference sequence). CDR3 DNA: TGTGCCAGCAGCCCAACATCCCCGGGGAGGAGCTCCTACAATGAGCAGTTCTTC. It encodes CASSPTSPGRSSYNEQFF.

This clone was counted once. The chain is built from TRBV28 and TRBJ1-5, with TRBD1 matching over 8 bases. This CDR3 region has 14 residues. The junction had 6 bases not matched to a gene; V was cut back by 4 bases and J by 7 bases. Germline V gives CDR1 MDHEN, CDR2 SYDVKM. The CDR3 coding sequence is TGTGCCAGCAGTTCAGGACAGGGAGGACAGCCCCAGCATTTT. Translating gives CASSSGQGGQPQHF.

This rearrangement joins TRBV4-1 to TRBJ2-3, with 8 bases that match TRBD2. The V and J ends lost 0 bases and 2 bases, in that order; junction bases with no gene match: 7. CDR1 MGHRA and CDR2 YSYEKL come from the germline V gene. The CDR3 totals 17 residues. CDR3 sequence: CASSQDHGSGITDTQYF. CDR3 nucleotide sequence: TGCGCCAGCAGCCAAGATCATGGTAGCGGGATCACAGATACGCAGTATTTT.

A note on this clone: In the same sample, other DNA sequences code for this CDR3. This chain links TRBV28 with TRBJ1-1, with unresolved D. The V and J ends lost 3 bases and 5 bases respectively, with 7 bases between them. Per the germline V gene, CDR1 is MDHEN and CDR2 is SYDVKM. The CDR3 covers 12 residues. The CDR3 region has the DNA TGTGCCAGCAGTTTCGTTGGGACTGAAGCTTTCTTT. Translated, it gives CASSFVGTEAFF.

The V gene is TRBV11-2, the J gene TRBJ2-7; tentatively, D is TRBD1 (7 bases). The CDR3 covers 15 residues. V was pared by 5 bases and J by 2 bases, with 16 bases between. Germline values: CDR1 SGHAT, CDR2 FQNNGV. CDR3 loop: CASSHRRDSPYEQYF. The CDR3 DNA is TGTGCCAGCAGCCATAGGAGGGACAGCCCCTACGAGCAGTACTTC.

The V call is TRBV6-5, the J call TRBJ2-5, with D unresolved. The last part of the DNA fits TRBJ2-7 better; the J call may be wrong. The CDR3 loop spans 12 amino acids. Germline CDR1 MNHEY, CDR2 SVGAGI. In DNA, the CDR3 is TGTGCCAGCAGTAGTACCTCCTACGAGCAGTACTTC. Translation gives CASSSTSYEQYF.

The CDR3 protein is CASSSDPQRQYF. DNA for the CDR3: TGTGCCAGCAGCTCAGACCCACAACGGCAGTACTTC. The V gene is TRBV7-9, the J gene TRBJ2-7; no reliable D call. Germline assignment: CDR1 SEHNR and CDR2 FQNEAQ (reference sequence). The CDR3 loop spans 12 amino acids. V shed 4 bases and J shed 9 bases, with 13 bases lying between them.

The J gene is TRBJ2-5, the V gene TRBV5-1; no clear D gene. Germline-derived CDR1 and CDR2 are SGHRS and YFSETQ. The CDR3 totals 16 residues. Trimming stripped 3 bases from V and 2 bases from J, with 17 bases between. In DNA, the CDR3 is TGCGCCAGCAGCTGGATGGGTTCCGGGCCTCAAGAGACCCAGTACTTC. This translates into CASSWMGSGPQETQYF. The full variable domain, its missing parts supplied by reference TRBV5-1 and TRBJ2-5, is KAGVTQTPRYLIKTRGQQVTLSCSPISGHRSVSWYQQTPGQGLQFLFEYFSETQRNKGNFPGRFSGRQFSNSRSEMNVSTLELGDSALYLCASSWMGSGPQETQYFGPGTRLLVL.

The CDR3 DNA reads as TGTGCCAGCAGCTTGATGTCAGGGGAGGAGCAGTACTTC. It translates to CASSLMSGEEQYF. J is TRBJ2-7 and V is TRBV5-4; TRBD1 might be the D (6 bases). V lost 1 base and J lost 7, with 12 bases in between. Germline loops: CDR1 SGHNT, CDR2 YYREEE (reference sequence). The CDR3 has 13 amino acids.

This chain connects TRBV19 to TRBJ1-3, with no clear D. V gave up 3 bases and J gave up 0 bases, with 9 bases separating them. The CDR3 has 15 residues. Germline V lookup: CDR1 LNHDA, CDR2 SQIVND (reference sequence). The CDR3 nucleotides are TGTGCCAGTAGTATGTTTGGAAGCTCTGGAAACACCATATATTTT. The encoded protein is CASSMFGSSGNTIYF.

CDR3 sequence (DNA): TGTGCCAGCGGTTGGGGGGCCGGGGCCAACGTCCTGACTTTC. As protein: CASGWGAGANVLTF. The chain employs TRBV27 and TRBJ2-6; perhaps D is TRBD1 or TRBD2 (6 bases each). This CDR3 contains 14 residues. Germline CDR1 reads MNHEY; CDR2 reads SMNVEV (reference sequence). The V gene lost 8 bases and the J gene lost 4 bases, with 12 bases spanning the gap.

The CDR3 coding sequence is TGTGCCAGCAGTTCTTATATCCATGAGCAGTTCTTC. Translated: CASSSYIHEQFF. V and J are TRBV2 and TRBJ2-1, with D unclear. The V end was cut by 5 bases, the J end by 8 bases, with 10 bases between. Germline V CDR1 and CDR2: SNHLY, FYNNEI. The CDR3 consists of 12 residues.

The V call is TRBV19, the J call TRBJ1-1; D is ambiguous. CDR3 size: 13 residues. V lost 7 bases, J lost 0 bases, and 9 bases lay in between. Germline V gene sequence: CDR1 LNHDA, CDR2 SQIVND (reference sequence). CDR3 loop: CASMVALNTEAFF. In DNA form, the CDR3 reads TGTGCCAGTATGGTGGCGTTGAACACTGAAGCTTTCTTT.

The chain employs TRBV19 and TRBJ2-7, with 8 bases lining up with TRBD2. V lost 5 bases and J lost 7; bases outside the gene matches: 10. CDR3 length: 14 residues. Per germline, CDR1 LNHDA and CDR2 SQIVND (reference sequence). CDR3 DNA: TGTGCCAGTAGTGGAACCGGGACTAGTAAAGAGCAGTACTTC. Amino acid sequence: CASSGTGTSKEQYF.

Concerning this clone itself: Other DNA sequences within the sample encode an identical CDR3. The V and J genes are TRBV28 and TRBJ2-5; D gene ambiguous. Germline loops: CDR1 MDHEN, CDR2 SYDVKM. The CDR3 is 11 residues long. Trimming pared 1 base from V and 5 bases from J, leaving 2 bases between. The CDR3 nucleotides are TGTGCCAGCAGTTTATTGGAGACCCAGTACTTC. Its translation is CASSLLETQYF. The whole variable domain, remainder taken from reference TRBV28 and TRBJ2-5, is DVKVTQSSRYLVKRTGEKVFLECVQDMDHENMFWYRQDPGLGLRLIYFSYDVKMKEKGDIPEGYSVSREKKERFSLILESASTNQTSMYLCASSLLETQYFGPGTRLLVL.

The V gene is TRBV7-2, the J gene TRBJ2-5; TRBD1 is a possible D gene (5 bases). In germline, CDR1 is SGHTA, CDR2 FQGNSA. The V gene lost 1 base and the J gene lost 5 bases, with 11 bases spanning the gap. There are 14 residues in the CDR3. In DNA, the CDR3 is TGTGCCAGCAGCTTAGTTAGGGGTAGGGAGACCCAGTACTTC. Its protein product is CASSLVRGRETQYF. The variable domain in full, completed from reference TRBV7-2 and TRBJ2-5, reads GAGVSQSPSNKVTEKGKDVELRCDPISGHTALYWYRQSLGQGLEFLIYFQGNSAPDKSGLPSDRFSAERTGGSVSTLTIQRTQQEDSAVYLCASSLVRGRETQYFGPGTRLLVL.

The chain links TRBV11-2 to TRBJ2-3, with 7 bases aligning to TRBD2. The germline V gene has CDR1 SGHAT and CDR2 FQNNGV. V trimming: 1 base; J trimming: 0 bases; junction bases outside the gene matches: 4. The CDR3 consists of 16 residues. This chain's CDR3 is CASSLAASGSTDTQYF. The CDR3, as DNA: TGTGCCAGCAGCTTAGCGGCTAGCGGAAGCACAGATACGCAGTATTTT. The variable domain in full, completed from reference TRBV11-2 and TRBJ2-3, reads EAGVAQSPRYKIIEKRQSVAFWCNPISGHATLYWYQQILGQGPKLLIQFQNNGVVDDSQLPKDRFSAERLKGVDSTLKIQPAKLEDSAVYLCASSLAASGSTDTQYFGPGTRLTVL.